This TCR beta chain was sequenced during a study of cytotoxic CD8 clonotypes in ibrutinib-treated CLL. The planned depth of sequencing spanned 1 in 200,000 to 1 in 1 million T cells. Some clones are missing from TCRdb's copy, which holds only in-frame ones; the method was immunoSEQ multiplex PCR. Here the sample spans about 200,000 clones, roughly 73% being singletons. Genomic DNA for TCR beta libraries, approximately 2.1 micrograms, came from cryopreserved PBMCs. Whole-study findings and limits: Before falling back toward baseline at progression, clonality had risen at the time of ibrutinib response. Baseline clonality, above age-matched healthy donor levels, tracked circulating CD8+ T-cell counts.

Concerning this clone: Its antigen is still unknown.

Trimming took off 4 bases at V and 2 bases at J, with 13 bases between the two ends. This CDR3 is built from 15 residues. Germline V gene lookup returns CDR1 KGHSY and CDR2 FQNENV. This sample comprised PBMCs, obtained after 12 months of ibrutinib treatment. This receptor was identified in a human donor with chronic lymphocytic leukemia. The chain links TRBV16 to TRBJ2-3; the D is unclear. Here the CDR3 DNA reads TGTGCCAGCAGCCCCATCGATCCCAACACAGATACGCAGTATTTT. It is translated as CASSPIDPNTDTQYF.